Listed below are T cell receptor beta chains from one sample, sequenced in a study of blood T cell repertoires in COVID-19. Sequencing used immunoSEQ multiplex PCR; TCRdb keeps in-frame clones, though not all of them. This table has under 150,000 clones, 86% appearing once. The sequenced sample consisted of peripheral blood. Source of these receptors: a woman aged 50 to 65 who had recovered from COVID-19. Both conserved end residues are part of each CDR3. Each record gives: D gene, J gene, V gene, clone size, CDR3 DNA, CDR3 protein. D genes are given only for firm matches. Clone size is given for some rows only: seen once, a few or many times, or a class if the clone is expanded.

d_gene: TRBD2
j_gene: TRBJ2-7
v_gene: TRBV7-2
abundance: NA
CDR3nt: TGTGCCAGCAGCTTATTACGGGGGGACGAGCAGTACTTC
CDR3aa: CASSLLRGDEQYF

d_gene: NA
j_gene: TRBJ2-2
v_gene: TRBV5-1
abundance: medium-sized
CDR3nt: TGCGCCAGCAGCTCGGGGTGGAACACCGGGGAGCTGTTTTTT
CDR3aa: CASSSGWNTGELFF

d_gene: TRBD1
j_gene: TRBJ1-6
v_gene: TRBV10-3
abundance: NA
CDR3nt: TGTGCCATCAAGGTCGGTAAAGGGACAGGGGATTCACCCCTCCACTTT
CDR3aa: CAIKVGKGTGDSPLHF

d_gene: NA
j_gene: TRBJ1-4
v_gene: TRBV6-5
abundance: NA
CDR3nt: TGTCTTTCGGAGACGGGTAATGGTGAAAAACTGTTTTTT
CDR3aa: CLSETGNGEKLFF

d_gene: NA
j_gene: TRBJ1-2
v_gene: TRBV6-5
abundance: NA
CDR3nt: TGTGCCAGCAGTCCCTCGCCCCCAGAAGGCTACACCTTC
CDR3aa: CASSPSPPEGYTF

d_gene: NA
j_gene: TRBJ1-2
v_gene: TRBV30
abundance: NA
CDR3nt: TGTGCCTCTCGACAGCAAAACTATGGCTACACCTTC
CDR3aa: CASRQQNYGYTF

d_gene: NA
j_gene: TRBJ2-3
v_gene: TRBV7-9
abundance: NA
CDR3nt: TGTGCCAGCAGCTTACCGCCAGGGCAGCCGCAGTATTTT
CDR3aa: CASSLPPGQPQYF

d_gene: NA
j_gene: TRBJ1-2
v_gene: TRBV4-1
abundance: NA
CDR3nt: TGCGCCAGCAGCCGCGGGGGGAGCCGAAGTGGATATGGCTACACCTTC
CDR3aa: CASSRGGSRSGYGYTF

d_gene: NA
j_gene: TRBJ1-1
v_gene: TRBV4-3
abundance: NA
CDR3nt: TGCGCCAGCAGCCAAGATGGGGCAGGGAACACTGAAGCTTTCTTT
CDR3aa: CASSQDGAGNTEAFF

d_gene: NA
j_gene: TRBJ2-1
v_gene: TRBV20-1
abundance: NA
CDR3nt: TGCAGTGCTAGTTTATCGGGGGAGGTGTACAATGAGCAGTTCTTC
CDR3aa: CSASLSGEVYNEQFF

d_gene: NA
j_gene: TRBJ2-7
v_gene: TRBV27
abundance: NA
CDR3nt: TGTGCCAGCAGTTTTTCTGACTCGGACTACGAGCAGTACTTC
CDR3aa: CASSFSDSDYEQYF